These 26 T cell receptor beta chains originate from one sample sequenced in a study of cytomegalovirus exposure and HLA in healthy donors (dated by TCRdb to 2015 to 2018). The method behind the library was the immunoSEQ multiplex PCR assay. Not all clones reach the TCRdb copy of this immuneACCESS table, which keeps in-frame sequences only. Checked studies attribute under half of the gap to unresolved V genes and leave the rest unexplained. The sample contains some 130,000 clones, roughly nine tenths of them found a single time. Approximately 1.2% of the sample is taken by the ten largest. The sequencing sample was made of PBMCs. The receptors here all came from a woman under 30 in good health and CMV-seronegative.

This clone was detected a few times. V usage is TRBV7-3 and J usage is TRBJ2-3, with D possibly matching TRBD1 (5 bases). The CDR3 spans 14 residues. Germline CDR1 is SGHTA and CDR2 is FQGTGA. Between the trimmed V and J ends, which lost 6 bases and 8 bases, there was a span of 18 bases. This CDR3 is CASSAGRAPGTQYF. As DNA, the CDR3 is TGTGCCAGCAGTGCCGGCAGGGCTCCCGGTACGCAGTATTTT.

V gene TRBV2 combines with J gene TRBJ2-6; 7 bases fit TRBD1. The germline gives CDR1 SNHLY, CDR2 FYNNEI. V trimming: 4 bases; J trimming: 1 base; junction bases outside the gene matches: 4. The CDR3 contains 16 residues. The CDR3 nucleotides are TGTGCCAGCAGTGCAGGCAGGGGGTCTGGGGCCAACGTCCTGACTTTC. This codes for CASSAGRGSGANVLTF.

The CDR3 DNA is TGTGCCATCACAGGGGGAAGCAATCAGCCCCAGCATTTT. Its protein product is CAITGGSNQPQHF. This chain connects TRBV10-3 to TRBJ1-5, with TRBD1 matching 7 bases. Germline V gene sequence: CDR1 ENHRY, CDR2 SYGVKD. V shed 7 bases and J 1 base; nucleotides not matched to a gene: 1. The CDR3 has 13 residues.

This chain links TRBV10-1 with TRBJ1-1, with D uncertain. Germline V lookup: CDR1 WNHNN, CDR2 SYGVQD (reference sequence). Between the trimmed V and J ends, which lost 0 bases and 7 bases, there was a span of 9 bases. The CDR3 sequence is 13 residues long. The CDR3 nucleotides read TGCGCCAGCAGTGAGTCCGGCGGAAATGAAGCTTTCTTT. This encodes CASSESGGNEAFF.

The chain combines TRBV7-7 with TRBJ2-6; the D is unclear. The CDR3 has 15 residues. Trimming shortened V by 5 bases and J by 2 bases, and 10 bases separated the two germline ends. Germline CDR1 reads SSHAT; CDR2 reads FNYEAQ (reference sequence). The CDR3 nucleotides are TGTGCCAGCAGCCCCGGGTTGCCTGGGGCCAACGTCCTGACTTTC. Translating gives CASSPGLPGANVLTF.

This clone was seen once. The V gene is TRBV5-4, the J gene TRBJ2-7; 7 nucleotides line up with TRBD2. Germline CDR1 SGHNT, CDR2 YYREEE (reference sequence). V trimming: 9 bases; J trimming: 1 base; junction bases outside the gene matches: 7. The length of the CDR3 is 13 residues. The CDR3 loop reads CATSSAGSYEQYF. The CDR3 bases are TGTGCCACCTCCTCAGCGGGGTCCTACGAGCAGTACTTC.

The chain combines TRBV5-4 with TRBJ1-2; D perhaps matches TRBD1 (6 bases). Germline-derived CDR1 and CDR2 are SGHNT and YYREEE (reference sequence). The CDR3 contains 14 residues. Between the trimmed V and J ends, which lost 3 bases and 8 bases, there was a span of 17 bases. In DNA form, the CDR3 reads TGTGCCAGCAGCTCAGGGGCCACAACAGGGGGCTACACCTTC. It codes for CASSSGATTGGYTF.

CDR3 sequence: CASSQSPYEQYF. CDR3 DNA: TGTGCCAGCAGCCAAAGCCCCTACGAGCAGTACTTC. The chain joins TRBV14 to TRBJ2-7, with unresolved D. V lost 2 bases and J lost 2, with 4 bases in between. Germline lookup yields CDR1 SGHDN and CDR2 FVKESK. This CDR3 spans 12 amino acids.

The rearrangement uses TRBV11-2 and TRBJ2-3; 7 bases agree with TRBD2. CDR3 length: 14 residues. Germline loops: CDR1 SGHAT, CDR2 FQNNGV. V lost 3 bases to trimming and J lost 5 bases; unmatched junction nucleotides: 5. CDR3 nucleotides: TGTGCCAGCAGCTTGGATGCGGGGGTAGATACGCAGTATTTT. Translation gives CASSLDAGVDTQYF.

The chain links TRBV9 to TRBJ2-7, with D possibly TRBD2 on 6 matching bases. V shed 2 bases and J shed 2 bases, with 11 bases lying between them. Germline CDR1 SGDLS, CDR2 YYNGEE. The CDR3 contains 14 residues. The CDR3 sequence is CASSVGGETYEQYF. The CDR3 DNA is TGTGCCAGCAGCGTGGGCGGGGAGACCTACGAGCAGTACTTC.

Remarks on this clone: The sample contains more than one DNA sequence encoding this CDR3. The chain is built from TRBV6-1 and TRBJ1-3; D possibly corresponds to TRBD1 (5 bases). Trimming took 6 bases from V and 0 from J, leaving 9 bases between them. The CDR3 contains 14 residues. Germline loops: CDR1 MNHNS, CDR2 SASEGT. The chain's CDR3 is CASSLGLSGNTIYF. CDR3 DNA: TGTGCCAGCAGCCTGGGACTCTCTGGAAACACCATATATTTT.

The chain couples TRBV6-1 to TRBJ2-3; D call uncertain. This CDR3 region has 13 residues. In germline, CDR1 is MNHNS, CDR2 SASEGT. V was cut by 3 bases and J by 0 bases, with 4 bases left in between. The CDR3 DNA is TGTGCCAGCAGTGACGAGAGCACAGATACGCAGTATTTT. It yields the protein CASSDESTDTQYF.

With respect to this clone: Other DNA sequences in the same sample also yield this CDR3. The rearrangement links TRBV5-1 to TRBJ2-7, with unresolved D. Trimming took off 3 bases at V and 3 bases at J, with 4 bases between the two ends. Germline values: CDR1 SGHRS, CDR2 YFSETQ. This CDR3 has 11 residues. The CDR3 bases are TGCGCCAGCAGCTCTAGCTACGAGCAGTACTTC. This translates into CASSSSYEQYF.

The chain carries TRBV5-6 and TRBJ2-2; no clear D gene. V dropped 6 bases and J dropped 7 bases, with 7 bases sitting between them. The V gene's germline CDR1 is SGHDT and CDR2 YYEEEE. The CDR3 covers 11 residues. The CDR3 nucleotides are TGTGCCAGCACCCTAAACGGGGAGCTGTTTTTT. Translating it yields CASTLNGELFF.

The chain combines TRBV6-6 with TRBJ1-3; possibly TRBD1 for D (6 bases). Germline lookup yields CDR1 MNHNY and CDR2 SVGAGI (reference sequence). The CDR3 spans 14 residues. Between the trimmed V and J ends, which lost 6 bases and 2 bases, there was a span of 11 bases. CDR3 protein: CASRLPGAGNTIYF. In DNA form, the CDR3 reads TGTGCCAGCAGACTCCCAGGGGCTGGAAACACCATATATTTT.

For the CDR3, the DNA is TGCGCCAGCAGCCTAAGGACAGGGGGCCACGAGCAGTACTTC. Translation: CASSLRTGGHEQYF. The rearrangement links TRBV5-1 to TRBJ2-7, with 11 positions matching TRBD1. CDR1 is SGHRS, CDR2 YFSETQ, per germline. V was pared by 4 bases and J by 5 bases, with 5 bases of the junction left unmatched. This CDR3 spans 14 amino acids.

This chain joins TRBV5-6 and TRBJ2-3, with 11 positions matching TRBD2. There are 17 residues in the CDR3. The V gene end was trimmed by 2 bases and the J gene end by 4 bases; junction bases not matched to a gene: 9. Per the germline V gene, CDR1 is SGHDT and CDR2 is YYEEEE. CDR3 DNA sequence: TGTGCCAGCAGCTTATACGTCGGGACTAGCGGCTCAGATACGCAGTATTTT. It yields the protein CASSLYVGTSGSDTQYF.

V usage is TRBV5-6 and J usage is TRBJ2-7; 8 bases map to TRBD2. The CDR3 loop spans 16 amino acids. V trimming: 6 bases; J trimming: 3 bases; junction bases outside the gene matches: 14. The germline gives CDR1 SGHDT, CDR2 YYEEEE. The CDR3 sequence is CASNRATSGAHYEQYF. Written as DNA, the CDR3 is TGTGCCAGCAACAGGGCAACTAGCGGAGCTCACTACGAGCAGTACTTC.

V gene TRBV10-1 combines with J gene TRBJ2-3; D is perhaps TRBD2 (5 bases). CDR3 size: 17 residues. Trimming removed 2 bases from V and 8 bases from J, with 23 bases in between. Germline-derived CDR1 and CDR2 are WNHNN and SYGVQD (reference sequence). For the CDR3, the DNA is TGCGCCAGCAGTGAGGTACTGGACTCGGGTGCGGCGGGTACGCAGTATTTT. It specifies CASSEVLDSGAAGTQYF.

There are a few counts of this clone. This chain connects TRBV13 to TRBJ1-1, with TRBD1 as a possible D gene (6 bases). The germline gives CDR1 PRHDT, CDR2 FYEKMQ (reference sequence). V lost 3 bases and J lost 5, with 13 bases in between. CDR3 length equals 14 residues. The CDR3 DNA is TGTGCCAGCAGCTTGGGGGGGCCGGGGACTGAAGCTTTCTTT. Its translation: CASSLGGPGTEAFF.

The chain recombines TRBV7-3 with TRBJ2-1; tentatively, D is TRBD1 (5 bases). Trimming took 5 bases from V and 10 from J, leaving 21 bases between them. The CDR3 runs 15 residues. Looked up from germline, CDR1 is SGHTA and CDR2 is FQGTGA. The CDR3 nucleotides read TGTGCCAGCAGCCAAGCTCAGGGTACGATAAGGGAGCAGTTCTTC. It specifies CASSQAQGTIREQFF.

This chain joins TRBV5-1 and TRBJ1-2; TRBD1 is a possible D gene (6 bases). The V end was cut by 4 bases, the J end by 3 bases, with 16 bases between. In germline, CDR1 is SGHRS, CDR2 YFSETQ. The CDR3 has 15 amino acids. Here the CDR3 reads CASSTDGTHHYGYTF. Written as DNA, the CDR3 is TGCGCCAGCAGCACCGACGGGACACATCACTATGGCTACACCTTC.

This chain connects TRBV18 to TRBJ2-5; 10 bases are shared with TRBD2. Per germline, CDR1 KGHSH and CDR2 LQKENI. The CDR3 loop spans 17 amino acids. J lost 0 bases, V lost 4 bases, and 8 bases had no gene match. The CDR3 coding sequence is TGTGCCAGCTCACAGGGACTAGCGTTGGGAAACCAAGAGACCCAGTACTTC. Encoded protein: CASSQGLALGNQETQYF.

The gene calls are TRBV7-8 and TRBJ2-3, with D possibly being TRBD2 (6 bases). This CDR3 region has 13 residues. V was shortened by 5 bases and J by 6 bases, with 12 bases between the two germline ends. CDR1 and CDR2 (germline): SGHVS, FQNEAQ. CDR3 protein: CASSGGWSDTQYF. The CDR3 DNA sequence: TGTGCCAGCAGCGGGGGGTGGTCGGATACGCAGTATTTT.

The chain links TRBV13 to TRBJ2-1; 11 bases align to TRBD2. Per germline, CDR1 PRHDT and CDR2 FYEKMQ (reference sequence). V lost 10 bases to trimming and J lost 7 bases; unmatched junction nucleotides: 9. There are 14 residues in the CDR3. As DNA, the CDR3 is TGTGCCACCAGTAGGGGACTAGCGGCAAATGAGCAGTTCTTC. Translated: CATSRGLAANEQFF. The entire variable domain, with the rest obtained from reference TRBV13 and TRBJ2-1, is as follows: AAGVIQSPRHLIKEKRETATLKCYPIPRHDTVYWYQQGPGQDPQFLISFYEKMQSDKGSIPDRFSAQQFSDYHSELNMSSLELGDSALYFCATSRGLAANEQFFGPGTRLTVL.

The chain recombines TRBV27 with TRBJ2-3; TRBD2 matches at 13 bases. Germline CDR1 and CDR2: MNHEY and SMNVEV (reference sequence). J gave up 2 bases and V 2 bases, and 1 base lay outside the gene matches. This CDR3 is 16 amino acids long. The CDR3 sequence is CASSLGLAGVTDTQYF. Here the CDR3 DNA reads TGTGCCAGCAGTTTAGGACTAGCGGGGGTCACAGATACGCAGTATTTT.